The 8 T cell receptor beta chains below come from one sample, sequenced in a study of T cell responses to AZD1222 COVID-19 vaccine. Some clones are missing from TCRdb's copy, which holds only in-frame ones; the method was immunoSEQ multiplex PCR. The data show about 130,000 clones, with 87% seen just once and about 10% held by the top ten. The specimen comprised peripheral blood, sampled on day 0 of AZD1222 vaccination. These receptors were obtained from an adult in good health.

The rearrangement links TRBV5-6 to TRBJ1-2, with D maybe TRBD1 (6 bases). The V and J ends lost 0 bases and 8 bases respectively, with 20 bases between them. The CDR3 is 16 amino acids. CDR1 is SGHDT, CDR2 YYEEEE, per germline. In DNA form, the CDR3 reads TGTGCCAGCAGCTTGGCCCGGGGGGGGCGGCTGTACGGCTACACCTTC. Amino acids: CASSLARGGRLYGYTF.

The V and J genes are TRBV20-1 and TRBJ1-5; D possibly corresponds to TRBD1 (6 bases). Trimming removed 3 bases at V and 6 bases at J, with 12 bases between. The germline CDR1 and CDR2 sequences are DFQATT and SNEGSKA (reference sequence). CDR3 length equals 13 residues. CDR3 DNA: TGCAGTGCTAGTGAGGGGGTCGGTCAGCCCCAGCATTTT. This gives the protein CSASEGVGQPQHF.

The chain is built from TRBV9 and TRBJ1-3, with D maybe TRBD1 (5 bases). This CDR3 has 14 amino acids. With 0 bases removed from V and 2 bases from J, the gap between germline ends came to 6 bases. Germline assignment: CDR1 SGDLS and CDR2 YYNGEE. CDR3 sequence reads: CASSVAGTGNTIYF. The CDR3 DNA sequence: TGTGCCAGCAGCGTAGCAGGGACTGGAAACACCATATATTTT.

The chain is built from TRBV29-1 and TRBJ1-5; D ambiguous. Germline-derived CDR1 and CDR2 are SQVTM and ANQGSEA. CDR3 length: 12 amino acids. V was pared by 4 bases and J by 4 bases, with 8 bases between. The CDR3 here is CSVGGVNQPQHF. CDR3 DNA: TGCAGCGTTGGTGGGGTTAATCAGCCCCAGCATTTT.

The chain combines TRBV7-9 with TRBJ2-7; D is perhaps TRBD2 (5 bases). The CDR3 length is 14 residues. The V gene lost 5 bases and the J gene lost 3 bases, with 14 bases spanning the gap. Germline lookup yields CDR1 SEHNR and CDR2 FQNEAQ (reference sequence). The CDR3 is CASSDSRGNYEQYF. The CDR3 DNA is TGTGCCAGCAGCGACTCCCGGGGAAACTACGAGCAGTACTTC.

The chain is built from TRBV27 and TRBJ1-2; D unresolved. The CDR3 sequence is 13 residues long. CDR1 MNHEY and CDR2 SMNVEV come from the germline V gene (reference sequence). V was shortened by 6 bases and J by 3 bases, with 11 bases between the two germline ends. Written as DNA, the CDR3 is TGTGCCAGCAGCTTGGGAGGAGACTATGGCTACACCTTC. As protein: CASSLGGDYGYTF.

CDR3 in amino acids: CASSLGHCEQYF. Here the CDR3 DNA reads TGTGCCAGCAGTTTAGGACACTGCGAGCAGTACTTC. This rearrangement joins TRBV27 to TRBJ2-7, with D possibly matching TRBD1 (5 bases). Between the trimmed V and J ends, which lost 2 bases and 6 bases, there was a span of 8 bases. The CDR3 covers 12 residues. Germline-derived CDR1 and CDR2 are MNHEY and SMNVEV (reference sequence).

The chain links TRBV7-9 to TRBJ1-2, with unresolved D. Germline V gives CDR1 SEHNR, CDR2 FQNEAQ (reference sequence). The V gene lost 0 bases and the J gene lost 8 bases, with 13 bases spanning the gap. The CDR3 sequence is 14 residues long. The CDR3 DNA follows: TGTGCCAGCAGCTTAGCAGGTGCTTCCCACGGCTACACCTTC. As protein: CASSLAGASHGYTF.